These T cell receptor beta chains were read from a single sample in a study of cytomegalovirus exposure and HLA in healthy donors. The method was immunoSEQ multiplex PCR; TCRdb's version includes in-frame clones alone and lacks a portion of them. The data contain approximately 110,000 clones, around 70% of them singletons. Sequenced sample: PBMCs. The receptors stem from a man aged 40-49 years in good health and CMV-seropositive. Both conserved end residues are part of each CDR3. The order of the fields is J gene, V gene, D gene, CDR3 protein. D genes are given only for firm matches.

TRBJ2-2 | TRBV7-8 | NA | CASSLVSGSNGELFF
TRBJ2-1 | TRBV29-1 | NA | CSVEQGGEQFF
TRBJ2-7 | TRBV7-9 | NA | CASSLGELYEQYF
TRBJ2-1 | TRBV30 | TRBD2 | CAWTATSANEQFF
TRBJ2-1 | TRBV5-6 | TRBD1 | CASRLGQGRNEQFF
TRBJ2-1 | TRBV4-1 | TRBD2 | CASSRLAGQDEQFF
TRBJ2-3 | TRBV5-1 | TRBD2 | CASSLGLAGAGVTDTQYF
TRBJ2-1 | TRBV7-9 | TRBD2 | CSIEREYEQFF
TRBJ1-6 | TRBV4-3 | TRBD1 | CASSQERPPGGAESPLHF
TRBJ2-1 | TRBV6-5 | NA | CAGIERVSYNEQFF
TRBJ2-1 | TRBV2 | NA | CASTEGTRLDEQFF
TRBJ1-4 | TRBV30 | NA | CAHTGATNEKLFF
TRBJ2-3 | TRBV2 | TRBD2 | CASRETSGQTDTQYF
TRBJ1-5 | TRBV6-1 | NA | CASMGGAGRNQPQHF
TRBJ1-1 | TRBV23-1 | NA | CASSPASQSRGGGTEAFF
TRBJ1-5 | TRBV19 | NA | CASSLRNQPQHF
TRBJ1-2 | TRBV10-2 | NA | CASGWAGDYGYTF
TRBJ1-4 | TRBV7-8 | NA | CASSLAIGVDEKLFF
TRBJ1-2 | TRBV29-1 | NA | CSVAVDYGYTF
TRBJ2-1 | TRBV5-4 | NA | CASSLRRRARDEQFF
TRBJ2-3 | TRBV5-4 | NA | CASSHPGLEPDTQYF
TRBJ1-4 | TRBV7-9 | NA | CASSLDSATNEKLFF
TRBJ1-4 | TRBV4-2 | NA | CASSQDLGAANEKLFF
TRBJ1-4 | TRBV5-8 | TRBD1 | CASSWGRNRGQEKLFF
TRBJ1-2 | TRBV6-6 | NA | CACGGDVKGYTF
TRBJ2-7 | TRBV10-3 | NA | CAISESTGGPYEQYF
TRBJ1-2 | TRBV6-4 | TRBD1 | CASSPWTGNYGYTF
TRBJ2-4 | TRBV7-2 | NA | CASTISELAKNIQYF
TRBJ1-5 | TRBV7-9 | NA | CASSFVQPQHF
TRBJ1-2 | TRBV30 | NA | CAWRAGAGFYGYTF
TRBJ2-7 | TRBV11-2 | NA | CASSLAGSASYEQYF
TRBJ2-6 | TRBV27 | NA | CASSFTGSGANVLTF
TRBJ1-2 | TRBV5-4 | NA | CASSLGRDGYTF
TRBJ1-4 | TRBV6-5 | NA | CASSYSVPTNEKLFF